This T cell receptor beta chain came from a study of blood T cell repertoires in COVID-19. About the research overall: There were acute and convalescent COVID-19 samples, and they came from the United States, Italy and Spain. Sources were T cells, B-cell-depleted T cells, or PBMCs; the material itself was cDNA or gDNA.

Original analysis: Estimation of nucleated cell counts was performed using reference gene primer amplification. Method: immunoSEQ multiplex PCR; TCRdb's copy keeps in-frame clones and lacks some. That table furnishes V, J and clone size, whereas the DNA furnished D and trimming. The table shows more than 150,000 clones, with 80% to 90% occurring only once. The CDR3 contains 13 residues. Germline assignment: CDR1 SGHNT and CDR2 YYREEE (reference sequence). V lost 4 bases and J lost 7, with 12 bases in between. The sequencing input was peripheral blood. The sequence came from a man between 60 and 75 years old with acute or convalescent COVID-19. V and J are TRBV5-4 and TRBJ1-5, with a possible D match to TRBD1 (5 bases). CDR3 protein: CASSSDRGQPQHF. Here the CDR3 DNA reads TGTGCCAGCAGCAGCGACAGAGGACAGCCCCAGCATTTT.